A single sample is the source of the 21 T cell receptor beta chains below, sequenced in a study of blood T cell repertoires in COVID-19. The method was immunoSEQ multiplex PCR; TCRdb's version includes in-frame clones alone and lacks a portion of them. The repertoire consists of under 300,000 clones, with around nine tenths occurring once and the leading ten covering under 9%. The material sequenced was peripheral blood. The receptors were sampled from a woman in her seventies with active or convalescent COVID-19.

The genes are TRBV11-2 and TRBJ1-5, with TRBD1 matching over 9 bases. V was clipped by 1 base and J by 5 bases; unmatched bases: 3. Germline V gene data show CDR1 as SGHAT and CDR2 as FQNNGV. The CDR3 is 15 residues long. CDR3 loop: CASSLVGTGYQPQHF. The CDR3 DNA sequence: TGTGCCAGCAGCTTAGTGGGGACAGGGTATCAGCCCCAGCATTTT.

The chain combines TRBV7-9 with TRBJ1-2; D not resolved. The CDR3 has 12 residues. Trimming shortened V by 4 bases and J by 4 bases, and 7 bases separated the two germline ends. Germline assignment: CDR1 SEHNR and CDR2 FQNEAQ (reference sequence). In nucleotides, the CDR3 is TGTGCCAGCAGCTACAGCCTCTATGGCTACACCTTC. The encoded protein is CASSYSLYGYTF. The variable domain in full, completed from reference TRBV7-9 and TRBJ1-2, reads DTGVSQNPRHKITKRGQNVTFRCDPISEHNRLYWYRQTLGQGPEFLTYFQNEAQLEKSRLLSDRFSAERPKGSFSTLEIQRTEQGDSAMYLCASSYSLYGYTFGSGTRLTVV.

The rearrangement links TRBV14 to TRBJ2-5; D is unclear. The CDR3 is 13 residues long. V was clipped by 0 bases and J by 7 bases, with 9 bases between them. CDR1 is SGHDN, CDR2 FVKESK, per germline. CDR3 sequence (DNA): TGTGCCAGCAGCCAAGAAGAGAGGTTGACCCAGTACTTC. Translated: CASSQEERLTQYF.

The chain links TRBV2 to TRBJ1-1, with D hard to call. The ends were cut back, 4 bases at V and 1 base at J, with 7 bases in the middle. Per germline, CDR1 SNHLY and CDR2 FYNNEI. The CDR3 covers 13 residues. CDR3 amino acids: CASSVEGNTEAFF. In DNA form, the CDR3 reads TGTGCCAGCAGTGTGGAGGGGAACACTGAAGCTTTCTTT. The entire variable domain, with the rest obtained from reference TRBV2 and TRBJ1-1, is as follows: EPEVTQTPSHQVTQMGQEVILRCVPISNHLYFYWYRQILGQKVEFLVSFYNNEISEKSEIFDDQFSVERPDGSNFTLKIRSTKLEDSAMYFCASSVEGNTEAFFGQGTRLTVV.

The rearrangement links TRBV9 to TRBJ2-1, with D tentatively TRBD2 (5 bases). Per germline, CDR1 SGDLS and CDR2 YYNGEE. There are 15 residues in the CDR3. Trimming took off 2 bases at V and 2 bases at J, with 11 bases between the two ends. As DNA, the CDR3 is TGTGCCAGCAGCGTCGGGGTAGCCCCCTACAATGAGCAGTTCTTC. It translates to CASSVGVAPYNEQFF.

The chain employs TRBV11-3 and TRBJ2-1; 10 bases align to TRBD2. The CDR3 has 15 residues. The trim removed 5 bases at V and 0 bases at J, leaving 1 base unmatched. CDR1 and CDR2 (germline): SGHNT, YENEEA. The CDR3 region has the DNA TGTGCCAGCAGCCCTAGCGGGGGCTCCTACAATGAGCAGTTCTTC. This encodes CASSPSGGSYNEQFF. Based on the CDR3 plus reference TRBV11-3 and TRBJ2-1, the full variable domain is EAGVVQSPRYKIIEKKQPVAFWCNPISGHNTLYWYLQNLGQGPELLIRYENEEAVDDSQLPKDRFSAERLKGVDSTLKIQPAELGDSAVYLCASSPSGGSYNEQFFGPGTRLTVL.

V and J are TRBV6-5 and TRBJ1-2; 9 positions agree with TRBD1. The V gene end was trimmed by 6 bases and the J gene end by 2 bases; junction bases not matched to a gene: 4. Looked up from germline, CDR1 is MNHEY and CDR2 is SVGAGI. This CDR3 has 14 amino acids. CDR3 loop: CASRKGQGNYGYTF. CDR3 in DNA: TGTGCCAGCAGGAAGGGACAGGGAAACTATGGCTACACCTTC.

V is TRBV3-1 (or the pseudogene TRBV3-2) and J is TRBJ1-1; D possibly corresponds to TRBD1 (5 bases). Trimming removed 3 bases from V and 7 bases from J, with 6 bases in between. Per germline, CDR1 LGHDT and CDR2 YNNKEL (reference sequence). The CDR3 runs 11 residues. CDR3 sequence reads: CASSQGGEAFF. In nucleotides, the CDR3 is TGTGCCAGCAGCCAGGGGGGTGAAGCTTTCTTT.

This clone was picked up a small number of times. The rearrangement uses TRBV5-8 and TRBJ1-3; no definite D call. The ends were cut back, 4 bases at V and 4 bases at J, with 6 bases in the middle. The CDR3 totals 12 residues. From germline, CDR1 is SGHTS and CDR2 YDEGEE. The CDR3: CASSVRGNTIYF. Written as DNA, the CDR3 is TGTGCCAGCAGCGTCAGAGGAAACACCATATATTTT.

The rearrangement joins TRBV6-5 to TRBJ1-2; the match to TRBD1 covers 9 bases. The CDR3 extends over 15 amino acids. Germline assignment: CDR1 MNHEY and CDR2 SVGAGI. With 2 bases clipped from V and 4 bases from J, the junction kept 5 bases outside the gene matches. The CDR3 reads CASSYTGGVSYGYTF. CDR3 sequence (DNA): TGTGCCAGCAGTTACACAGGGGGCGTTAGCTATGGCTACACCTTC.

The chain combines TRBV7-6 with TRBJ2-1, with D perhaps matching TRBD2 (5 bases). Trimming stripped 2 bases from V and 4 bases from J, with 12 bases between. Per germline, CDR1 SGHVS and CDR2 FNYEAQ. This CDR3 region has 15 residues. DNA for the CDR3: TGTGCCAGCAGCTTATTCGAGGGCCCGTACAATGAGCAGTTCTTC. This translates into CASSLFEGPYNEQFF.

The chain links TRBV6-6 to TRBJ2-7; 10 bases are a match to TRBD1. Germline V CDR1 and CDR2: MNHNY, SVGAGI (reference sequence). CDR3 size: 15 residues. The V segment lost 4 bases and the J segment 5 bases; nucleotides outside the gene matches: 8. This CDR3 reads CASSLRQGAGHEQYF. DNA for the CDR3: TGTGCCAGCAGTTTACGACAGGGGGCAGGCCACGAGCAGTACTTC.

V usage is TRBV2 and J usage is TRBJ1-2; 7 nucleotides match TRBD1. The V gene end was trimmed by 11 bases and the J gene end by 7 bases; junction bases not matched to a gene: 13. In germline, CDR1 is SNHLY, CDR2 FYNNEI. The CDR3 sequence is 13 residues long. CDR3 bases: TGTGCCTGCACAGGGGCCCGACGGGGTGGCTACACCTTC. This codes for CACTGARRGGYTF.

The gene calls are TRBV4-3 and TRBJ2-7; D perhaps matches TRBD2 (5 bases). CDR3 length equals 14 residues. CDR1 and CDR2 (germline): LGHNA, YSLEER. V was trimmed by 2 bases and J by 2 bases, leaving 10 bases between them. The CDR3 loop is CASSQYSGTYEQYF. The CDR3 DNA follows: TGCGCCAGCAGCCAATACTCGGGGACCTACGAGCAGTACTTC.

J is TRBJ2-7 and V is TRBV18, with 7 bases fitting TRBD1. This CDR3 is 14 amino acids long. V lost 4 bases, J lost 0 bases, and 3 bases stayed unmatched. Germline loops: CDR1 KGHSH, CDR2 LQKENI. The CDR3 DNA reads TGTGCCAGCTCACAGACAGGGAGCTCCTACGAGCAGTACTTC. This encodes CASSQTGSSYEQYF.

V gene TRBV4-1 combines with J gene TRBJ1-1, with D possibly matching TRBD1 (6 bases). CDR1 and CDR2 from the germline V gene are MGHRA and YSYEKL. The CDR3 runs to 15 residues. V lost 5 bases to trimming and J lost 1 base, with 14 bases between them. The CDR3 sequence: CASSSWTDPNTEAFF. The CDR3 bases are TGCGCCAGCAGCTCTTGGACAGATCCGAACACTGAAGCTTTCTTT.

The chain recombines TRBV6-7 with TRBJ1-1; the match to TRBD1 covers 10 bases. TRBV6-7 is designated an ORF whose function remains uncertain. Germline trimming cut 7 bases from V and 3 bases from J; bases unmatched to any gene: 11. The CDR3 sequence is 16 residues long. CDR3 sequence reads: CASKIRDRGHHTEAFF. CDR3 bases: TGTGCCAGCAAGATCCGGGACAGGGGACATCACACTGAAGCTTTCTTT.

The V and J genes are TRBV19 and TRBJ1-1; the D gene is possibly TRBD1 (5 bases). The germline V gene has CDR1 LNHDA and CDR2 SQIVND (reference sequence). Deletions cut 3 bases from V and 2 bases from J, with 10 bases between. CDR3 length: 14 residues. This CDR3 reads CASSIQGPNTEAFF. DNA of the CDR3: TGTGCCAGTAGTATCCAGGGCCCAAACACTGAAGCTTTCTTT.

V gene TRBV7-9 combines with J gene TRBJ2-5; 8 bases align to TRBD1. In germline, CDR1 is SEHNR, CDR2 FQNEAQ (reference sequence). V was pared by 3 bases and J by 11 bases, with 8 bases of the junction left unmatched. This CDR3 has 13 amino acids. CDR3 bases: TGTGCCAGCAGCTTCCAGGGGGCGCGGGGTCAGTACTTC. Translated, it gives CASSFQGARGQYF.

The chain couples TRBV7-2 to TRBJ1-1; a weak D match, TRBD1 (6 bases). Per germline, CDR1 SGHTA and CDR2 FQGNSA. The CDR3 loop spans 14 amino acids. With 4 bases removed from V and 5 bases from J, the gap between germline ends came to 14 bases. The CDR3 here is CASSSDRTRTEAFF. The CDR3 nucleotides read TGTGCCAGCAGCTCGGACAGAACGAGGACTGAAGCTTTCTTT. The full variable domain, completed using reference TRBV7-2 and TRBJ1-1, is GAGVSQSPSNKVTEKGKDVELRCDPISGHTALYWYRQSLGQGLEFLIYFQGNSAPDKSGLPSDRFSAERTGGSVSTLTIQRTQQEDSAVYLCASSSDRTRTEAFFGQGTRLTVV.

The chain links TRBV19 to TRBJ2-1; 7 bases are a match to TRBD2. Trimming took 4 bases from V and 6 from J; bases not matched to a gene: 6. CDR3 length equals 14 residues. Per germline, CDR1 LNHDA and CDR2 SQIVND (reference sequence). The CDR3, as DNA: TGTGCCAGTAGTAGAGCCGGGACTATCAATGAGCAGTTCTTC. Its translation is CASSRAGTINEQFF.